This T cell receptor (beta chain) was recorded in a study of shared clonotypes between healthy human individuals. Overall study context: Researchers assigned three CD4 naive, three CD4 memory, two CD8 naive and one CD8 memory plate to each donor.

The J segment lost 5 bases and the V segment lost 3 bases, leaving 6 bases of the junction unmatched. From germline, CDR1 is MDHEN and CDR2 SYDVKM. This CDR3 comprises 15 residues. CD45RO negativity and positive selection for CCR7 defined naive CD8 cells, a population that excluded terminally differentiated effector memory CD45RA+ cells. Replicate PCRs run on sorted subsets employed 200 ng DNA, around 31,000 T cell genomes. Only in-frame clones appear in the TCRdb table, and some are missing; sequencing was by immunoSEQ multiplex PCR. This table holds 800,000 or so clones, around 96% found once. Material: naive CD8+ T cells sorted from blood. The origin of this receptor is a young man in good health. The J gene is TRBJ1-5, the V gene TRBV28; 8 bases align to TRBD1. In nucleotides, the CDR3 is TGTGCCAGCAGTTTGGCGGACAGGGATGATCAGCCCCAGCATTTT. It translates to CASSLADRDDQPQHF.